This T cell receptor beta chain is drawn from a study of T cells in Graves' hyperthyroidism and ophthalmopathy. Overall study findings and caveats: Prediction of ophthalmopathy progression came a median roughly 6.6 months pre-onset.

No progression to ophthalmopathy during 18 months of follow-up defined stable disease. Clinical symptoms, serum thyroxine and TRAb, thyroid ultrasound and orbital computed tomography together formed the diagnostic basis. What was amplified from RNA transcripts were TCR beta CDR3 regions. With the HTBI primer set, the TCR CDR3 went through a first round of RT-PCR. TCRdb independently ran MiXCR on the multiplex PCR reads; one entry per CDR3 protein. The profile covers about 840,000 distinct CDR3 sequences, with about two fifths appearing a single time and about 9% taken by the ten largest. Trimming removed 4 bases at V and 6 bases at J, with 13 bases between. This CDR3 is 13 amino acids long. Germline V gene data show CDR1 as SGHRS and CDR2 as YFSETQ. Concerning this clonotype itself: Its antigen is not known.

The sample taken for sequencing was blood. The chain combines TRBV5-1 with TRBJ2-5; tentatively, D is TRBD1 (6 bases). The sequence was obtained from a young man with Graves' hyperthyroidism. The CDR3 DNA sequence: TGCGCCAGCAGCCAGAGACAGGAGAAGACCCAGTACTTC. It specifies CASSQRQEKTQYF.